The rows below give T cell receptor beta chains drawn from one sample of a study of blood T cell repertoires in COVID-19. Assay used: immunoSEQ multiplex PCR; TCRdb lists only in-frame clones, some missing. Here the sample spans fewer than 350,000 clones, around 81% being singletons. Source material: peripheral blood. The receptors come from a woman in her sixties with active or convalescent COVID-19. Each CDR3 is given with its conserved first and last residue. The order of the fields is CDR3 length, V gene, clone size, D gene, J gene, CDR3 protein, CDR3 DNA. The D gene is left open where the match is weak. Clone size is stated in some rows and not others, as once, few, many or a class when expanded.

length: 14; V: TRBV6-6; size: -; D: -; J: TRBJ1-1; CDR3: CASRRLTLNTEAFF; DNA: TGTGCCAGCAGAAGACTGACGCTGAACACTGAAGCTTTCTTT
length: 15; V: TRBV7-2; size: -; D: TRBD2; J: TRBJ2-1; CDR3: CASSFAGLAGGEQFF; DNA: TGTGCCAGCAGCTTCGCGGGACTAGCGGGAGGTGAGCAGTTCTTC
length: 11; V: TRBV12-3/TRBV12-4; size: -; D: -; J: TRBJ1-2; CDR3: CASSFGDRYTF; DNA: TGTGCCAGCAGTTTCGGGGATCGCTACACCTTC
length: 15; V: TRBV13; size: -; D: -; J: TRBJ1-1; CDR3: CASMGFRVREGGAFF; DNA: TGTGCCAGCATGGGGTTCAGGGTTCGGGAGGGCGGCGCTTTCTTT
length: 13; V: TRBV2; size: -; D: -; J: TRBJ2-2; CDR3: CASSPRPTGELFF; DNA: TGTGCCAGCAGCCCTAGACCCACCGGGGAGCTGTTTTTT
length: 13; V: TRBV5-6; size: -; D: TRBD1; J: TRBJ1-2; CDR3: CASSLAGGHGYTF; DNA: TGTGCCAGCAGCTTAGCAGGGGGCCATGGCTACACCTTC
length: 12; V: TRBV29-1; size: -; D: -; J: TRBJ1-1; CDR3: CSVVQGNTEAFF; DNA: TGCAGCGTTGTACAGGGTAACACTGAAGCTTTCTTT
length: 15; V: TRBV11-3; size: -; D: -; J: TRBJ2-1; CDR3: CASSLVSGAYNEQFF; DNA: TGTGCCAGCAGCTTAGTGTCCGGGGCCTACAATGAGCAGTTCTTC
length: 18; V: TRBV5-4; size: -; D: TRBD2; J: TRBJ2-3; CDR3: CASSVRLAGGSSTDTQYF; DNA: TGTGCCAGCAGCGTAAGACTAGCGGGGGGCTCTAGCACAGATACGCAGTATTTT
length: 16; V: TRBV3-1/TRBV3-2; size: -; D: TRBD2; J: TRBJ2-7; CDR3: CASSQAGTSGTYEQYF; DNA: TGTGCCAGCAGCCAAGCCGGGACTAGCGGAACCTACGAGCAGTACTTC
length: 14; V: TRBV11-3; size: -; D: -; J: TRBJ2-2; CDR3: CASSPERDTGELFF; DNA: TGTGCCAGCAGCCCCGAGCGGGACACCGGGGAGCTGTTTTTT
length: 13; V: TRBV14; size: -; D: -; J: TRBJ2-5; CDR3: CASSQSLQETQYF; DNA: TGTGCCAGCAGCCAATCTCTACAAGAGACCCAGTACTTC
length: 15; V: TRBV4-3; size: -; D: -; J: TRBJ2-7; CDR3: CASSPTFLIIGEQYF; DNA: TGCGCCAGCAGCCCGACTTTTCTAATCATCGGCGAGCAGTACTTC
length: 16; V: TRBV5-1; size: -; D: -; J: TRBJ2-1; CDR3: CASSHHREPNYNEQFF; DNA: TGCGCCAGCAGCCACCACAGGGAGCCGAACTACAATGAGCAGTTCTTC
length: 13; V: TRBV5-1; size: -; D: TRBD2; J: TRBJ2-7; CDR3: CASAGGPSYEQYF; DNA: TGCGCCAGCGCGGGGGGGCCCTCTTACGAGCAGTACTTC
length: 13; V: TRBV7-2; size: -; D: -; J: TRBJ1-5; CDR3: CASSSNSNQPQHF; DNA: TGTGCCAGCAGCTCTAATAGCAATCAGCCCCAGCATTTT
length: 12; V: TRBV5-1; size: -; D: TRBD1; J: TRBJ2-7; CDR3: CASSRTGYEQYF; DNA: TGCGCCAGCTCCCGGACAGGCTACGAGCAGTACTTC
length: 14; V: TRBV30; size: -; D: -; J: TRBJ2-3; CDR3: CAWSRSGAGDTQYF; DNA: TGTGCCTGGAGCCGTAGCGGCGCCGGGGATACGCAGTATTTT
length: 13; V: TRBV3-1/TRBV3-2; size: -; D: TRBD1; J: TRBJ2-2; CDR3: CASSLQGAGELFF; DNA: TGTGCCAGCAGCCTTCAGGGGGCCGGGGAGCTGTTTTTT
length: 12; V: TRBV2; size: -; D: -; J: TRBJ1-6; CDR3: CASRWGDSPLHF; DNA: TGTGCCAGCAGGTGGGGGGATTCACCCCTCCACTTT
length: 18; V: TRBV4-3; size: once; D: TRBD1; J: TRBJ1-3; CDR3: CASSQASPGQGRGNTIYF; DNA: TGCGCCAGCAGCCAAGCCTCTCCGGGACAGGGGAGGGGAAACACCATATATTTT
length: 15; V: TRBV30; size: once; D: TRBD2; J: TRBJ2-1; CDR3: CAWRWVRGGHNEQFF; DNA: TGTGCCTGGAGATGGGTGCGGGGGGGCCACAATGAGCAGTTCTTC